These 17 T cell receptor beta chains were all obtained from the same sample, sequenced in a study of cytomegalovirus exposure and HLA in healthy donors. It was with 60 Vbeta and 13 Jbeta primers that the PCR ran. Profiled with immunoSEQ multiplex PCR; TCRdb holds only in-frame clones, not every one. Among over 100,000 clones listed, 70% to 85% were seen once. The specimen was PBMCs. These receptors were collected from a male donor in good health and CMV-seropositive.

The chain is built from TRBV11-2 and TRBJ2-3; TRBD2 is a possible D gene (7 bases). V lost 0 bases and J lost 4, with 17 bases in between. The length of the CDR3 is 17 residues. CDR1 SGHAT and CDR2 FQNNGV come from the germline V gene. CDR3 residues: CASSLDAWGGHSDTQYF. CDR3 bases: TGTGCCAGCAGCTTAGATGCCTGGGGGGGGCATTCAGATACGCAGTATTTT.

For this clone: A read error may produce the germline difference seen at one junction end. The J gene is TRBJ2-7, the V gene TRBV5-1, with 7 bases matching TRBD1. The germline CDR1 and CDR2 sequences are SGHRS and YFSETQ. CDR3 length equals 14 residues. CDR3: CTSSLTGNPYEQYF. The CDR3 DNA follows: TGCACCAGCAGCTTGACAGGGAACCCCTACGAGCAGTACTTC.

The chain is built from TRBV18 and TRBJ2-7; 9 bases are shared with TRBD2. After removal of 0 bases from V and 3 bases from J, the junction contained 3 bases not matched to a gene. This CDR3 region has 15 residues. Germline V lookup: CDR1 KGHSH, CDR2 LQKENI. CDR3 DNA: TGTGCCAGCTCACCACCGGGACTAGCCCGCTACGAGCAGTACTTC. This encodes CASSPPGLARYEQYF.

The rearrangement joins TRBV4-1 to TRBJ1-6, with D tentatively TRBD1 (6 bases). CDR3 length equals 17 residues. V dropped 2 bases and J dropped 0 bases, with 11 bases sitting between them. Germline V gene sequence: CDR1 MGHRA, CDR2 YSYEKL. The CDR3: CASSQSTGSSYNSPLHF. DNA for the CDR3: TGCGCCAGCAGCCAATCTACAGGGAGCTCCTATAATTCACCCCTCCACTTT.

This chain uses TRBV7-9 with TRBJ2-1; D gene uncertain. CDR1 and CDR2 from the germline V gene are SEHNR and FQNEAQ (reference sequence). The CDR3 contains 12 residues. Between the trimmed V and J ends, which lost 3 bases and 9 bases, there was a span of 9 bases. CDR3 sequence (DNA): TGTGCCAGCAGCTTCCTCACGAGTGAGCAGTTCTTC. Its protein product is CASSFLTSEQFF.

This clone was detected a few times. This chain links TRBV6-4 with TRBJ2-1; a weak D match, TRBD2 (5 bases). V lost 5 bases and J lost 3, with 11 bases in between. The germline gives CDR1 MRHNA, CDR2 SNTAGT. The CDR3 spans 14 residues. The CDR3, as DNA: TGTGCCAGCAGTCCCGGACTGGACTACAATGAGCAGTTCTTC. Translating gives CASSPGLDYNEQFF.

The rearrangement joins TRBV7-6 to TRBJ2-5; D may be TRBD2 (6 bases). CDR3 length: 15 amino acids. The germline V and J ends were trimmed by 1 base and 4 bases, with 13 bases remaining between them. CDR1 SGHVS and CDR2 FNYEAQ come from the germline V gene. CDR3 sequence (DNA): TGTGCCAGCAGCTTAGGCTGGGACTCCCGAGAGACCCAGTACTTC. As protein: CASSLGWDSRETQYF.

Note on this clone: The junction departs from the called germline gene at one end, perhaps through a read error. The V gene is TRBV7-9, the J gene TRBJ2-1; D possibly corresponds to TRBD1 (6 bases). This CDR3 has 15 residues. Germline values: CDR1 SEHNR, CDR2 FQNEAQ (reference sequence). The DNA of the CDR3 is TGTTCCAGCAGCAGGACAGAGATAAACAGGGTAGGGCAGTTCTTC. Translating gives CSSSRTEINRVGQFF.

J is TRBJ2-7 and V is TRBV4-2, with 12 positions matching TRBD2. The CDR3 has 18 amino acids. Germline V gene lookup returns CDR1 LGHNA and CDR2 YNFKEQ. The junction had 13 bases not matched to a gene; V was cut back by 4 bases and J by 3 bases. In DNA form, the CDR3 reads TGTGCCAGCAGCCCTGGCGGACTAGCGGGAACCGCTGACTACGAGCAGTACTTC. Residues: CASSPGGLAGTADYEQYF.

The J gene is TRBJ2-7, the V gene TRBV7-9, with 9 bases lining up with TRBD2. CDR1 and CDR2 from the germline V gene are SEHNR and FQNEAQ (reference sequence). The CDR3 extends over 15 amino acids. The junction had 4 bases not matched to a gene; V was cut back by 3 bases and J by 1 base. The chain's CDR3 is CASSLASGASYEQYF. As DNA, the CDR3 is TGTGCCAGCAGCTTGGCTAGCGGGGCATCCTACGAGCAGTACTTC. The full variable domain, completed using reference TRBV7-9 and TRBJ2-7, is DTGVSQNPRHKITKRGQNVTFRCDPISEHNRLYWYRQTLGQGPEFLTYFQNEAQLEKSRLLSDRFSAERPKGSFSTLEIQRTEQGDSAMYLCASSLASGASYEQYFGPGTRLTVT.

The chain's CDR3 is CASSDGTGAGGEAFF. CDR3 DNA sequence: TGTGCCAGCAGCGACGGAACAGGGGCTGGAGGTGAAGCTTTCTTT. V usage is TRBV14 and J usage is TRBJ1-1; 7 nucleotides agree with TRBD1. The CDR3 loop spans 15 amino acids. Germline assignment: CDR1 SGHDN and CDR2 FVKESK. The V segment lost 5 bases and the J segment 7 bases; nucleotides outside the gene matches: 13.

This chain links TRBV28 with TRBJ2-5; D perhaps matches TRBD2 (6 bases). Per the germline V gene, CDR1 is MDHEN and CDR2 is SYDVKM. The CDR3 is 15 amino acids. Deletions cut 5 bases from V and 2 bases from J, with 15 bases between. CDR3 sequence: CASSQLANPQETQYF. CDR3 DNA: TGTGCCAGCAGTCAACTAGCCAACCCTCAAGAGACCCAGTACTTC.

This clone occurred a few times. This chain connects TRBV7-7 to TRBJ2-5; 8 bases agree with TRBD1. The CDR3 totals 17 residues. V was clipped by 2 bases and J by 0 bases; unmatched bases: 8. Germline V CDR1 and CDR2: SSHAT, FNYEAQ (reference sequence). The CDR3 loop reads CASSLSWATGDQETQYF. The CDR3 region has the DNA TGTGCCAGCAGCTTAAGTTGGGCGACAGGGGACCAAGAGACCCAGTACTTC.

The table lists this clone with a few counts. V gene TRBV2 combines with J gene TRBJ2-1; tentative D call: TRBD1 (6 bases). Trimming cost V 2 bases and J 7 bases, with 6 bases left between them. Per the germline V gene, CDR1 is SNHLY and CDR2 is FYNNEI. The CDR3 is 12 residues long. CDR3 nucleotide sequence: TGTGCCAGCAGTGAAACAGGGAATGAGCAGTTCTTC. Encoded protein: CASSETGNEQFF.

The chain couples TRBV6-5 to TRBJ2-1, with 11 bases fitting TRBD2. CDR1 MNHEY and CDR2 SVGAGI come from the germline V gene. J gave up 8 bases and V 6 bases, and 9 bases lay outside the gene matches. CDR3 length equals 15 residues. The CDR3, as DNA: TGTGCCAGCAGCGTTAGCGGGAGGGCCGGCGATGAGCAGTTCTTC. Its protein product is CASSVSGRAGDEQFF.

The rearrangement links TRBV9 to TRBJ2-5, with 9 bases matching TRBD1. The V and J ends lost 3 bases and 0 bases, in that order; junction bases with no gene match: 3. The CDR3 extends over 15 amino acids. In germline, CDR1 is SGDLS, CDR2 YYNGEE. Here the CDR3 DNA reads TGTGCCAGCAGCGCCCGGGACAGGGACCAAGAGACCCAGTACTTC. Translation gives CASSARDRDQETQYF.

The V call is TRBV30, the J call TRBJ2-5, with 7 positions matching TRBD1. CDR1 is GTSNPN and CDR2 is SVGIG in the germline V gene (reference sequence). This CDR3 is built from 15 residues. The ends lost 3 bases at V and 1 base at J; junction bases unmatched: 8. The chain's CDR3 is CAWRAFQGVQETQYF. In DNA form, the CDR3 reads TGTGCCTGGAGGGCCTTCCAGGGGGTCCAAGAGACCCAGTACTTC.